This T cell receptor beta chain was captured in a study of somatic mutations in cytotoxic T cells in rheumatoid arthritis. Magnetic beads with positive selection isolated CD4+ and CD8+ fractions, whose purity was verified by flow cytometry. Whole-study findings and limits: Clonality of CD8+ T cells, which was compared between rheumatoid arthritis patients and age-matched healthy controls, did not differ significantly.

Notes on this clone: Its antigen is not identified.

This CDR3 is built from 13 residues. Per germline, CDR1 SQVTM and CDR2 ANQGSEA. J was trimmed by 8 bases and V by 8 bases; bases with no gene match: 10. Produced via immunoSEQ multiplex PCR; TCRdb's table is partial and in-frame only. The sample yields about 19,000 clones, over 75% seen once. V gene TRBV29-1 combines with J gene TRBJ2-1, with 9 positions matching TRBD1. This sequence originates from a man aged 18 to 30 with rheumatoid arthritis. Sequencing input: CD8+ T cells sorted from blood. The CDR3 is CSSRQGGFDEQFF. CDR3 nucleotide sequence: TGCAGCTCGCGACAGGGGGGGTTCGATGAGCAGTTCTTC.